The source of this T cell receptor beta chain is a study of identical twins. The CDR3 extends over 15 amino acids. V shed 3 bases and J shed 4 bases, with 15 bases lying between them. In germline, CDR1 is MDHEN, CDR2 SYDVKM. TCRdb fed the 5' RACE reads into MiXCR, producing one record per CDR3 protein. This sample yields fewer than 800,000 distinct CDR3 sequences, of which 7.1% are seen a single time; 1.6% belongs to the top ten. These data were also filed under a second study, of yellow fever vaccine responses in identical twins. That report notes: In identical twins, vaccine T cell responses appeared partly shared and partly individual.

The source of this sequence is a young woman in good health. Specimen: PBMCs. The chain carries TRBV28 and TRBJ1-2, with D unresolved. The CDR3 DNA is TGTGCCAGCAGTTTGGTTGCTCTGGAGATCTATGGCTACACCTTC. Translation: CASSLVALEIYGYTF.